Listed here are 7 T cell receptor beta chains from one sample, sequenced in a study of CD8 T cells in ankylosing spondylitis. From the 5' RACE reads, TCRdb called clonotypes with MiXCR, one entry per CDR3 protein. The sample has about 170,000 distinct CDR3 sequences, around 17% seen once; the top ten hold approximately 7.8%. The sequencing input was blood, either unsorted or a sorted T cell fraction (not recorded which). The receptors derive from a male donor with ankylosing spondylitis or in good health (not recorded which).

In its sample, this clonotype was seen many times. This chain connects TRBV20-1 to TRBJ2-7, with 7 bases lining up with TRBD2. The trim removed 7 bases at V and 4 bases at J, leaving 10 bases unmatched. The CDR3 is 13 amino acids. Per germline, CDR1 DFQATT and CDR2 SNEGSKA (reference sequence). The CDR3 DNA follows: TGCAGTGTAACCGGCGGGGGAAGGTACGAGCAGTACTTC. Protein product: CSVTGGGRYEQYF.

This clonotype was seen ten or more times. The chain joins TRBV24-1 to TRBJ1-5; no clear D. Trimming left V 2 bases short and J 5 bases short, with 12 bases between. Looked up from germline, CDR1 is KGHDR and CDR2 is SFDVKD. There are 15 residues in the CDR3. Written as DNA, the CDR3 is TGTGCCACCAGTGATTCTGGGCAGTTCGATCAGCCCCAGCATTTT. This sequence encodes CATSDSGQFDQPQHF.

This clonotype was observed at least ten times. This chain connects TRBV20-1 to TRBJ2-1, with TRBD1 matching 7 bases. The V gene end was trimmed by 2 bases and the J gene end by 2 bases; junction bases not matched to a gene: 6. CDR3 length equals 15 residues. The germline gives CDR1 DFQATT, CDR2 SNEGSKA (reference sequence). CDR3 coding DNA: TGCAGTGCTAGAAAGGGTCAGGGGGCCTACAATGAGCAGTTCTTC. Translating gives CSARKGQGAYNEQFF.

The chain combines TRBV14 with TRBJ2-3; D call uncertain. CDR1 SGHDN and CDR2 FVKESK come from the germline V gene. The CDR3 covers 11 residues. The V gene lost 3 bases and the J gene lost 6 bases, with 4 bases spanning the gap. CDR3 region: CASSQYDTQYF. The CDR3 DNA reads as TGTGCCAGCAGCCAGTATGATACGCAGTATTTT.

At least ten counts were recorded for this clonotype. This chain joins TRBV5-1 and TRBJ2-3; the D is unclear. V was shortened by 2 bases and J by 4 bases, with 8 bases between the two germline ends. The CDR3 contains 13 residues. Germline V gene lookup returns CDR1 SGHRS and CDR2 YFSETQ. The CDR3 region is CASSFQNADTQYF. CDR3 DNA sequence: TGCGCCAGCAGCTTCCAGAACGCAGATACGCAGTATTTT. The variable domain in full, with the rest retrieved from reference TRBV5-1 and TRBJ2-3, is KAGVTQTPRYLIKTRGQQVTLSCSPISGHRSVSWYQQTPGQGLQFLFEYFSETQRNKGNFPGRFSGRQFSNSRSEMNVSTLELGDSALYLCASSFQNADTQYFGPGTRLTVL.

The rearrangement uses TRBV6-2 or TRBV6-3 and TRBJ2-2; D unclear. Germline V gene data show CDR1 as MNHEY and CDR2 as SVGEGT. V was trimmed by 5 bases and J by 6 bases, leaving 4 bases between them. CDR3 length: 11 amino acids. DNA for the CDR3: TGTGCCAGCAGTGTGTCCGGGGAGCTGTTTTTT. Its translation is CASSVSGELFF.

This clonotype was seen a handful of times. The rearrangement links TRBV29-1 to TRBJ2-3, with 10 bases identical to TRBD2. CDR1 and CDR2 (germline): SQVTM, ANQGSEA. The ends lost 4 bases at V and 0 bases at J; junction bases unmatched: 16. This CDR3 has 19 residues. The CDR3 here is CSVGVLAGRPLASTDTQYF. CDR3 sequence (DNA): TGCAGCGTTGGGGTACTAGCGGGGCGCCCCTTAGCTAGCACAGATACGCAGTATTTT.